Listed below are T cell receptor beta chains from one sample, sequenced in a study of blood T cell repertoires in COVID-19. Assay: immunoSEQ multiplex PCR; the TCRdb copy retains only in-frame clones and omits some. The table records approximately 170,000 clones, roughly 80% of them present only once. Sequencing used PBMCs or T cells enriched from blood (not recorded which). These receptors all come from a woman aged 45-59 years who had recovered from COVID-19. Both conserved end residues are part of each CDR3. D genes are given only for firm matches. Size tells how often a clone was seen (once, few, many) or the class of an expanded clone, and some rows leave it out.

CDR3 DNA	CDR3 protein	D gene	clone size	V gene	J gene
TGTGCCAGCTCACCTTTAGGACAGGGGCGCGAGCAGTACTTC	CASSPLGQGREQYF	TRBD1	-	TRBV18	TRBJ2-7
TGTGCCAGCAGCCTTCTTCTGGGGGGACCCCAGCATTTT	CASSLLLGGPQHF	-	-	TRBV6-2/TRBV6-3	TRBJ1-5
TGTGCCAGTAGTATTAGTCCGTACTCTGGGGCCAACGTCCTGACTTTC	CASSISPYSGANVLTF	-	-	TRBV19	TRBJ2-6
TGTGCCAGCAGTTTAGGAGGACAGGTTAACACTGAAGCTTTCTTT	CASSLGGQVNTEAFF	TRBD1	-	TRBV11-2	TRBJ1-1
TGTGCCAGCATTCACGGGACAGGAGACACAGATACGCAGTATTTT	CASIHGTGDTDTQYF	TRBD1	-	TRBV6-5	TRBJ2-3
TGCGCCAGCAGCCAAGGAGACTCCCGGTCCCGCTATGGCTACACCTTC	CASSQGDSRSRYGYTF	-	-	TRBV4-3	TRBJ1-2
TGTGCCAGCAGCCCAGGGGGGTGGAGGCCGCGGGGAGATGAAAAACTGTTTTTT	CASSPGGWRPRGDEKLFF	TRBD1	-	TRBV7-2	TRBJ1-4
TGTGCCAGCAGTCTTCTTACAGGGGAGAACACTGAAGCTTTCTTT	CASSLLTGENTEAFF	TRBD1	few	TRBV7-9	TRBJ1-1
TGTGCCAGCAGCTTGCGAGTTACCGGGGAGCTGTTTTTT	CASSLRVTGELFF	-	-	TRBV5-4	TRBJ2-2
TGTGCCAGCCGATTCGCCTTTCTCAGGGTTGGCGATCAGCCCCAGCATTTT	CASRFAFLRVGDQPQHF	-	many	TRBV28	TRBJ1-5
TGTGCCACCAGTGATATCAGGCTCCCCGGGACAGAGCATTTTAACTATGGCTACACCTTC	CATSDIRLPGTEHFNYGYTF	TRBD1	-	TRBV24-1	TRBJ1-2
TGTGCCAGTAGTACGGGACAGGGAATGATGAACACTGAAGCTTTCTTT	CASSTGQGMMNTEAFF	TRBD1	-	TRBV19	TRBJ1-1
TGCGCCAGCAAAGGGACAGGGGGCACCGGGGAGCTGTTTTTT	CASKGTGGTGELFF	TRBD1	few	TRBV5-1	TRBJ2-2
TGTGCCAGTAGCTCCGGGTCGACGAACACTGAAGCTTTCTTT	CASSSGSTNTEAFF	-	few	TRBV19	TRBJ1-1
TGCGCCAGCAGCCCGGAATGGGACAGGAATGATGAAAAACTGTTTTTT	CASSPEWDRNDEKLFF	TRBD1	-	TRBV5-1	TRBJ1-4
TGTGCCAGCAGTTCAAGCGGAGGAGGACAGGGGGGGCCCGGGGAGCTGTTTTTT	CASSSSGGGQGGPGELFF	TRBD1	few	TRBV28	TRBJ2-2
TGTGCCAGCAGCCAAGGTAGTGAGCAGTTCTTC	CASSQGSEQFF	-	-	TRBV3-1/TRBV3-2	TRBJ2-1
TGTGCCAGCAGCTCCTCGGCAGGCCATGGCACCGGGGAGCTGTTTTTT	CASSSSAGHGTGELFF	-	once	TRBV7-2	TRBJ2-2
TGTGCCAGCAGCTTAGGGAGTATCTCCTACAATGAGCAGTTCTTC	CASSLGSISYNEQFF	-	-	TRBV7-2	TRBJ2-1
TGCGCCAGCAGCCAAGATCTTACTAGCGGGAGGGATGAGCAGTTCTTC	CASSQDLTSGRDEQFF	TRBD2	-	TRBV4-3	TRBJ2-1
TGTGCCAGCACTAGCGGGTATGTCTATGAGCAGTTCTTC	CASTSGYVYEQFF	TRBD2	-	TRBV28	TRBJ2-1
TGTGCCAGCAGCATAAGGGGTTGGGGCTACACCTTC	CASSIRGWGYTF	-	-	TRBV28	TRBJ1-2
TGCGCCAGCACCACGATAGCGGGATATAATGAGCAGTTCTTC	CASTTIAGYNEQFF	TRBD2	once	TRBV5-1	TRBJ2-1
TGTGCCAGCACCAGCCAGGGAAGCTCCTACAATGAGCAGTTCTTC	CASTSQGSSYNEQFF	-	-	TRBV2	TRBJ2-1
TGTGCCAGCAGTTTCCAGGGGACGTCCACAGATACGCAGTATTTT	CASSFQGTSTDTQYF	-	-	TRBV28	TRBJ2-3
TGTGCCATCTCGGACAGCCCTGCTCCTACCCTCTATGGCTACACCTTC	CAISDSPAPTLYGYTF	-	-	TRBV28	TRBJ1-2
TGTGCAAGTCACCAGGGGGTCATTAGCCAGCAAGCTAACTATGGCTACACCTTC	CASHQGVISQQANYGYTF	-	once	TRBV12-2	TRBJ1-2
TGTGCCAGCAGCAAGACAGGGTATGAGCAGTTCTTC	CASSKTGYEQFF	TRBD1	-	TRBV6-2/TRBV6-3	TRBJ2-1
TGTGCCAGCAGCTTAATCCGGGACAGGGTAACAAACTACGAGCAGTACTTC	CASSLIRDRVTNYEQYF	TRBD1	-	TRBV11-3	TRBJ2-7